A selection of T cell receptor beta chains follows, all from one sample in a study of blood T cell repertoires in COVID-19. Clones were read by immunoSEQ multiplex PCR, and TCRdb kept only the in-frame ones, dropping some. The profile covers roughly 150,000 clones, with roughly 91% appearing a single time and roughly 5% taken by the ten largest. The sample was peripheral blood. These receptors were obtained from a man in his late teens or twenties with COVID-19, enrolled during active disease. Each CDR3 is given with its conserved first and last residue. Only some rows state a clone size, as once, few, many or a class for expanded clones.

abundance,j_gene,v_gene,CDR3aa
.,TRBJ2-5,TRBV7-3,CASSLQGWETQYF
.,TRBJ2-7,TRBV2,CASSEEVAGVYEQYF
.,TRBJ2-7,TRBV10-3,CAISESISYEQYF
.,TRBJ2-2,TRBV5-1,CASSLAGGRGTGELFF
.,TRBJ2-1,TRBV6-5,CASRTGTSSYNEQFF
.,TRBJ2-1,TRBV27,CASSLSGAGPYNEQFF
.,TRBJ2-1,TRBV5-4,CASSSGLINEQFF
once,TRBJ2-5,TRBV9,CASSVDVPGETQYF
.,TRBJ2-1,TRBV28,CASRGLPYNEQFF
.,TRBJ2-7,TRBV5-6,CASSLGLAVSYEQYF
.,TRBJ2-7,TRBV7-6,CASSLTGGGEAGYEQYF
.,TRBJ1-1,TRBV6-5,CASRQGAGPNTEAFF
.,TRBJ2-1,TRBV11-3,CASSLGLAGNYNEQFF
.,TRBJ2-1,TRBV6-5,CASTTDRFNEQFF
.,TRBJ2-7,TRBV3-1/TRBV3-2,CASSLGTGKGYEQYF
.,TRBJ2-7,TRBV27,CASSSLSSGRADEQYF
.,TRBJ2-7,TRBV9,CASSVQGASYEQYF
.,TRBJ2-2,TRBV24-1,CATSLEVGELFF
.,TRBJ1-2,TRBV30,CAWRGNRGLNYGYTF
.,TRBJ2-7,TRBV7-3,CASSLTGGRIHEQYF
.,TRBJ2-4,TRBV30,CAWSVTYSIKPFLVKNIQYF
.,TRBJ2-3,TRBV27,CASSLLWPGVTPTDTQYF
.,TRBJ1-5,TRBV30,CAWRGTSNQPQHF
.,TRBJ1-1,TRBV30,CAWSVRVTEAFF
.,TRBJ1-4,TRBV27,CASSLSTGTGEKLFF
.,TRBJ2-1,TRBV15,CATSSTGVSYNEQFF
.,TRBJ2-1,TRBV5-1,CASHNPDRLAGLRHNEQFF
.,TRBJ1-2,TRBV5-8,CASSLRGTYGYTF
.,TRBJ1-5,TRBV28,CASSLGTAPGQPQHF
.,TRBJ1-5,TRBV7-9,CASSYSFVNQPQHF
.,TRBJ1-5,TRBV28,CASSLPGGGNQPQHF
once,TRBJ1-6,TRBV25-1,CASMPGGGSPLHF
.,TRBJ2-3,TRBV7-2,CASSLELAGGPRTDTQYF
.,TRBJ1-1,TRBV19,CASSIGQNTEAFF
.,TRBJ2-1,TRBV6-5,CASRRSPGGEQFF
once,TRBJ2-7,TRBV5-6,CASSPQGLASYEQYF
once,TRBJ2-1,TRBV6-4,CASSAPHRAGAYNEQFF
.,TRBJ1-5,TRBV6-1,CASSEVRGSNQPQHF
once,TRBJ2-1,TRBV5-4,CASSLGGTSGSSYNEQFF
.,TRBJ2-6,TRBV11-2,CASSLFSQPGTGTNVLTF
.,TRBJ2-6,TRBV3-1/TRBV3-2,CASSQELSPNVLTF
.,TRBJ2-2,TRBV3-1/TRBV3-2,CASSQTFDRVTNTGELFF
.,TRBJ2-1,TRBV7-9,CASSPGRGLADLSGHEQFF
.,TRBJ1-2,TRBV4-3,CASSQDRKGRRYGYTF
.,TRBJ1-4,TRBV30,CAWSAGHPTNEKLFF
.,TRBJ1-6,TRBV7-9,CASSFRQINSPLHF
.,TRBJ1-2,TRBV12-3/TRBV12-4,CASTIGPRGGYTF
.,TRBJ1-1,TRBV10-3,CAIGAGLNTEAFF
.,TRBJ2-5,TRBV28,CASTLGVAKRETQYF
once,TRBJ2-3,TRBV7-9,CASSLEGRATDTQYF